The present TCR beta chain was sequenced within a study of technical replicates of blood from a handful of donors. Germline loops: CDR1 SGHTA, CDR2 FQGTGA. This CDR3 contains 16 residues. V was shortened by 5 bases and J by 0 bases, with 11 bases between the two germline ends. Some clones are missing from TCRdb's copy, which holds only in-frame ones; the method was immunoSEQ multiplex PCR. The profile covers 60,000 or so clones, with around 87% appearing a single time and roughly 5% taken by the ten largest. The V gene is TRBV7-3, the J gene TRBJ2-6; D not certain. Sequencing input: PBMCs. This sequence was found in a human donor in good health. Some clones in this sample may be carry-over from other donors' samples. CDR3 region: CASSVIRSSGANVLTF. CDR3 in DNA: TGTGCCAGCAGCGTTATAAGGAGCTCTGGGGCCAACGTCCTGACTTTC.